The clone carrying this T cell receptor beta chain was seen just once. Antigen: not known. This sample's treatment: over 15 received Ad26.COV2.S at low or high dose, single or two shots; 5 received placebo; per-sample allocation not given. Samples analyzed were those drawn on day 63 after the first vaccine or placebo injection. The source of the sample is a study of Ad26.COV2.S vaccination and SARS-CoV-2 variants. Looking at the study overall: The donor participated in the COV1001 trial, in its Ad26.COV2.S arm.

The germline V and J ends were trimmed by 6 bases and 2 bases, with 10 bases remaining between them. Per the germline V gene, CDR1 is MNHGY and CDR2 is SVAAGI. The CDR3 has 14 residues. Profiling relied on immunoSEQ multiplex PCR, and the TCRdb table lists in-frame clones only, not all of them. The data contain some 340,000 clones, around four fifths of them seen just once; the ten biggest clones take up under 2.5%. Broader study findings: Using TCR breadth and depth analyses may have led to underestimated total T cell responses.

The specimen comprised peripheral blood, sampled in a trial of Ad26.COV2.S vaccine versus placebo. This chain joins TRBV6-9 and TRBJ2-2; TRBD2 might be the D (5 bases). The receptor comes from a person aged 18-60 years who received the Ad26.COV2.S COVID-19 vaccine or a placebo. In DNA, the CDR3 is TGTGCCAGCAGGACTAAAATTAACACCGGGGAGCTGTTTTTT. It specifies CASRTKINTGELFF.